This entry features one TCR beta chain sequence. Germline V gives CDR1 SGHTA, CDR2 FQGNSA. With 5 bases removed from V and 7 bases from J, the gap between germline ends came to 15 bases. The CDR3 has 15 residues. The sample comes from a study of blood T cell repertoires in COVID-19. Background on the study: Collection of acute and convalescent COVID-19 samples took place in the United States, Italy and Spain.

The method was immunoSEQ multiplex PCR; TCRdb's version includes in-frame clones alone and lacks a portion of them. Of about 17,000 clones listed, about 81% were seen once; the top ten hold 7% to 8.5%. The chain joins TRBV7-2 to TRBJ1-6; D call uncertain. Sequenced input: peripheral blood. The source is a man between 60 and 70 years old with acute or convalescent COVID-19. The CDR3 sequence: CASSPNQGRNSPLHF. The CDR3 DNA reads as TGTGCCAGCAGCCCCAACCAAGGGAGGAATTCACCCCTCCACTTT.